This T cell receptor beta chain came from a study of cytomegalovirus exposure and HLA in healthy donors. It was with 60 Vbeta and 13 Jbeta primers that the PCR ran. Sequencing was performed with immunoSEQ multiplex PCR; in TCRdb, only in-frame clones are kept and a portion is missing. The sample lists roughly 190,000 clones, around 87% occurring once. Findings and caveats of the study: Later on, a genetic analysis was performed. It linked a missense variant in DCLRE1C with V- and J-gene trimming of TCR beta. It is likely that the observed cluster of highly shared sequence variants was a sequencing artifact. Because they were indistinguishable, some V segments, including TRBV6-2 and TRBV6-3, were excluded.

For this clone: What it binds is unknown.

V trimming: 6 bases; J trimming: 1 base; junction bases outside the gene matches: 7. Germline values: CDR1 SNHLY, CDR2 FYNNEI. CDR3 length: 15 amino acids. The specimen was PBMCs. J is TRBJ2-3 and V is TRBV2; TRBD2 aligns across 7 bases. This sequence was found in a woman under 30 in good health and CMV-seronegative. The CDR3 coding sequence is TGTGCCAGCAGGCCCGGGACTATCGGCACAGATACGCAGTATTTT. Translating gives CASRPGTIGTDTQYF.